This TCR beta chain is from a study of T cell repertoires in cytomegalovirus infection. From the reads, TCRdb called clonotypes with MiXCR, one entry per CDR3 protein. In the table there are about 600,000 distinct CDR3 sequences, roughly 26% of which are singletons. This clonotype was detected ten times or more. Trimming removed 5 bases from V and 4 bases from J; junction bases left unmatched: 5. The CDR3 extends over 16 amino acids. The chain combines TRBV12-3 or TRBV12-4 with TRBJ2-1; 13 positions match TRBD2. What was sequenced was CD8+ T cells from PBMCs. This sequence was found in a human donor in good health (CMV status not recorded). Some clones in this sample may be carry-over from other donors' samples. The DNA of the CDR3 is TGTGCCAGCAGTCCCCCGGGACTAGCGGGGTACAATGAGCAGTTCTTC. As protein: CASSPPGLAGYNEQFF.